This TCR beta chain was obtained from a study of CD8+CD57+ T cells in acquired aplastic anemia. About the study: Mean yield of DNA from sorted CD4+ and CD8+ cells was 3 to 3.5 ug. Healthy-donor CD4+ cells averaged about 11 million reads. Notes on the study in general: Both patients and controls carried the same twenty-nine CD8+ CDR3 sequences. The CD8+ Simpson's diversity of patients and controls was not significantly different.

As concerns this clonotype: Its antigen is undetermined.

Genomic DNA was employed as the template in profiling TCR beta VDJ and CDR3. Using its own MiXCR run on the reads, TCRdb lists one record per CDR3 protein. The table shows over 100,000 distinct CDR3 sequences, with 35% to 50% occurring only once. The material sequenced was sorted CD4+, CD8+, or CD8+CD57+ T cells (not recorded which) from PBMCs. The source of this sequence is a human donor in good health, serving as a control.

The chain's CDR3 is CSAIGATTDTQYF. The CDR3 bases are TGCAGTGCTATCGGGGCGACGACAGATACGCAGTATTTT. The V call is TRBV20-1, the J call TRBJ2-3; D could derive from TRBD1 or TRBD2 (5 bases each). Germline CDR1 DFQATT, CDR2 SNEGSKA (reference sequence). V was pared by 4 bases and J by 3 bases, with 11 bases between. This CDR3 contains 13 residues.